One and the same sample provided the 19 T cell receptor beta chains below, sequenced in a study of blood T cell repertoires in COVID-19. Assay: immunoSEQ multiplex PCR; the TCRdb copy retains only in-frame clones and omits some. The sample carries about 150,000 clones, around 85% recorded once. The sample was peripheral blood. The receptors shown here come from a man aged 55 to 70 with COVID-19, enrolled during active disease.

The rearrangement uses TRBV14 and TRBJ1-6; D unresolved. Per the germline V gene, CDR1 is SGHDN and CDR2 is FVKESK. The CDR3 runs 12 residues. Trimming left V 1 base short and J 10 bases short, with 5 bases between. The CDR3 DNA follows: TGTGCCAGCAGCCAAGTGGGCTCACCCCTCCACTTT. Protein sequence: CASSQVGSPLHF. Combining the CDR3 with reference TRBV14 and TRBJ1-6 gives the whole variable domain EAGVTQFPSHSVIEKGQTVTLRCDPISGHDNLYWYRRVMGKEIKFLLHFVKESKQDESGMPNNRFLAERTGGTYSTLKVQPAELEDSGVYFCASSQVGSPLHFGNGTRLTVT.

The chain recombines TRBV28 with TRBJ2-5, with 8 bases lining up with TRBD1. The CDR3 has 12 amino acids. J was trimmed by 5 bases and V by 8 bases; bases with no gene match: 4. Germline V gives CDR1 MDHEN, CDR2 SYDVKM. The CDR3 DNA reads TGTGCCAGCGGCAGGGGGCATGAGACCCAGTACTTC. Translated, it gives CASGRGHETQYF.

The genes are TRBV21-1 and TRBJ2-7; the table's D call, TRBD1, has no DNA check behind it. TRBV21-1 is a documented pseudogene. This CDR3 contains 12 residues. The chain's CDR3 is CARGTGGREQYF. The CDR3, as DNA: TGTGCCAGAGGGACAGGGGGCCGCGAGCAGTACTTC.

The chain joins TRBV5-1 to TRBJ2-7; 9 bases line up with TRBD1. Trimming removed 2 bases from V and 3 bases from J; junction bases left unmatched: 12. The CDR3 contains 17 residues. CDR1 SGHRS and CDR2 YFSETQ come from the germline V gene. For the CDR3, the DNA is TGCGCCAGCAGCTTCGTTTTTTTGGGACAGGGCGACTACGAGCAGTACTTC. As protein: CASSFVFLGQGDYEQYF.

This chain uses TRBV7-2 with TRBJ1-2, with TRBD1 matching 7 bases. CDR1 and CDR2 from the germline V gene are SGHTA and FQGNSA. This CDR3 has 15 amino acids. V lost 5 bases and J lost 7; bases outside the gene matches: 13. The CDR3 reads CASSPRPDRLSGYTF. As DNA, the CDR3 is TGTGCCAGCAGCCCCCGACCGGACAGGCTAAGTGGCTACACCTTC.

This chain links TRBV14 with TRBJ2-3, with a tentative D call TRBD2 (5 bases). The CDR3 spans 15 residues. V gave up 4 bases and J gave up 0 bases, with 11 bases separating them. Per germline, CDR1 SGHDN and CDR2 FVKESK. This CDR3 reads CASSRLARSTDTQYF. CDR3 DNA sequence: TGTGCCAGCAGCCGTCTAGCAAGGAGCACAGATACGCAGTATTTT.

The genes are TRBV7-3 and TRBJ2-2, with TRBD1 matching 7 bases. Germline values: CDR1 SGHTA, CDR2 FQGTGA. The CDR3 sequence is 13 residues long. V gave up 6 bases and J gave up 6 bases; unmatched junction bases: 4. In DNA, the CDR3 is TGTGCCAGCAGACTGACAGGGCCCGGGGAGCTGTTTTTT. This translates into CASRLTGPGELFF. The full variable domain, its missing parts supplied by reference TRBV7-3 and TRBJ2-2, is GAGVSQTPSNKVTEKGKYVELRCDPISGHTALYWYRQSLGQGPEFLIYFQGTGAADDSGLPNDRFFAVRPEGSVSTLKIQRTERGDSAVYLCASRLTGPGELFFGEGSRLTVL.

CDR3 loop: CASSTHSRTEAFF. As DNA, the CDR3 is TGTGCCAGCAGTACTCACAGTCGGACTGAAGCTTTCTTT. The V and J genes are TRBV28 and TRBJ1-1; D is unresolved. The CDR3 totals 13 residues. Trimming removed 5 bases at V and 5 bases at J, with 12 bases between. Germline-derived CDR1 and CDR2 are MDHEN and SYDVKM.

V gene TRBV2 combines with J gene TRBJ2-1; D is possibly TRBD2 (6 bases). V was shortened by 7 bases and J by 7 bases, with 20 bases between the two germline ends. This CDR3 spans 15 amino acids. Germline V gives CDR1 SNHLY, CDR2 FYNNEI. As DNA, the CDR3 is TGTGCCAGCACCCTCCTCCCTAGCGATATTAATGAGCAGTTCTTC. Its translation is CASTLLPSDINEQFF.

V is TRBV14 and J is TRBJ1-3; the D is unclear. Trimming took off 10 bases at V and 8 bases at J, with 18 bases between the two ends. The CDR3 is 13 residues long. The germline gives CDR1 SGHDN, CDR2 FVKESK. The CDR3 DNA is TGTGCCACCGCTGTCGGACGCGGGGACACCATATATTTT. It codes for CATAVGRGDTIYF. The entire variable domain, with the rest obtained from reference TRBV14 and TRBJ1-3, is as follows: EAGVTQFPSHSVIEKGQTVTLRCDPISGHDNLYWYRRVMGKEIKFLLHFVKESKQDESGMPNNRFLAERTGGTYSTLKVQPAELEDSGVYFCATAVGRGDTIYFGEGSWLTVV.

The count of this clone is one. The chain links TRBV5-6 to TRBJ2-7; the D gene is possibly TRBD1 (6 bases). Deletions cut 4 bases from V and 5 bases from J, with 13 bases between. CDR3 length equals 13 residues. CDR1 and CDR2 from the germline V gene are SGHDT and YYEEEE. CDR3 sequence: CASSPLGANEQYF. In DNA form, the CDR3 reads TGTGCCAGCAGCCCTTTGGGGGCAAACGAGCAGTACTTC.

The chain joins TRBV19 to TRBJ2-7, with 11 bases matching TRBD2. With V trimmed by 5 bases and J by 2 bases, 8 bases remained unmatched. The CDR3 is made up of 16 amino acids. CDR1 and CDR2 from the germline V gene are LNHDA and SQIVND (reference sequence). DNA for the CDR3: TGTGCCAGTAGTGCCAGACTAGCGGGACGGCCCTACGAGCAGTACTTC. Amino acids: CASSARLAGRPYEQYF.

V and J are TRBV6-6 and TRBJ2-1, with D uncertain. CDR1 is MNHNY, CDR2 SVGAGI, per germline (reference sequence). The CDR3 covers 12 residues. V shed 2 bases and J shed 7 bases, with 6 bases lying between them. CDR3 protein: CASSYQDNEQFF. CDR3 sequence (DNA): TGTGCCAGCAGTTACCAGGATAATGAGCAGTTCTTC.

By its share, this clone is medium-sized. CDR3 DNA: TGTGCCAGTAGTATAGATTCCCCAGGGGCAGGCTACACCTTC. Residues: CASSIDSPGAGYTF. The rearrangement links TRBV19 to TRBJ1-2; perhaps TRBD1 as D (6 bases). The CDR3 runs 14 residues. Trimming left V 0 bases short and J 8 bases short, with 13 bases between. Germline CDR1 is LNHDA and CDR2 is SQIVND (reference sequence).

J is TRBJ1-2 and V is TRBV27; possible D gene TRBD1, 5 bases. The CDR3 extends over 13 amino acids. V shed 6 bases and J shed 5 bases, with 13 bases lying between them. Germline V lookup: CDR1 MNHEY, CDR2 SMNVEV (reference sequence). The CDR3 coding sequence is TGTGCCAGCAGCCAGGGTTCTCCTTATGGCTACACCTTC. It codes for CASSQGSPYGYTF.

The chain couples TRBV27 to TRBJ1-3, with TRBD1 identical over 8 bases. The CDR3 sequence is 17 residues long. Looked up from germline, CDR1 is MNHEY and CDR2 is SMNVEV (reference sequence). V lost 0 bases, J lost 2 bases, and 6 bases stayed unmatched. CDR3 protein: CASSLSRLTGAGNTIYF. As DNA, the CDR3 is TGTGCCAGCAGTTTATCTCGGTTGACAGGGGCTGGAAACACCATATATTTT.

This clone was observed once. V usage is TRBV30 and J usage is TRBJ1-2; the D gene is possibly TRBD1 (6 bases). Trimming removed 0 bases from V and 2 bases from J, with 10 bases in between. The CDR3 contains 14 residues. From germline, CDR1 is GTSNPN and CDR2 SVGIG (reference sequence). As DNA, the CDR3 is TGTGCCTGGAGTGTACTAACAGGGAACTATGGCTACACCTTC. This sequence encodes CAWSVLTGNYGYTF.

This clone was seen a single time. The rearrangement uses TRBV7-2 and TRBJ1-1; TRBD1 is a possible D gene (6 bases). The V end was cut by 5 bases, the J end by 6 bases, with 13 bases between. Germline lookup yields CDR1 SGHTA and CDR2 FQGNSA. The CDR3 sequence is 13 residues long. This CDR3 reads CASSLERGSEAFF. CDR3 bases: TGTGCCAGCAGCCTAGAAAGGGGGTCTGAAGCTTTCTTT.

The table lists this clone with a count of one. The V call is TRBV24-1, the J call TRBJ1-5; D remains ambiguous. V was trimmed by 3 bases and J by 1 base, leaving 9 bases between them. This CDR3 contains 15 residues. Looked up from germline, CDR1 is KGHDR and CDR2 is SFDVKD. The CDR3 region has the DNA TGTGCCACCAGTGATCCCGGGGTAAGCAATCAGCCCCAGCATTTT. Translating it yields CATSDPGVSNQPQHF.